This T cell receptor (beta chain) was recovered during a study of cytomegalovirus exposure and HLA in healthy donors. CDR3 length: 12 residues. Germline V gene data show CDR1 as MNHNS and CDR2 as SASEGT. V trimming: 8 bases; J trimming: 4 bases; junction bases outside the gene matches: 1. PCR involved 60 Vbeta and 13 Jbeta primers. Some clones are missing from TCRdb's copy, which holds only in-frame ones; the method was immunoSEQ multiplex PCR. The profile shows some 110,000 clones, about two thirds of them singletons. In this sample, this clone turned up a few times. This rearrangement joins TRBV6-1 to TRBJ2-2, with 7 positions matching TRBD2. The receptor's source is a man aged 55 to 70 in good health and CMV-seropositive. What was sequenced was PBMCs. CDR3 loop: CASGRGTGELFF. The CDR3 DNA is TGTGCCAGCGGGAGGGGCACCGGGGAGCTGTTTTTT.